The 4 T cell receptor beta chains below come from one sample, sequenced in a study of cytomegalovirus exposure and HLA in healthy donors. The PCR ran on 60 Vbeta and 13 Jbeta primers. Profiled with immunoSEQ multiplex PCR; TCRdb holds only in-frame clones, not every one. This repertoire shows some 42,000 clones, 50% found once; its top ten account for 9% to 13%. The specimen was PBMCs. Source of these receptors: a human donor in good health.

The V and J genes are TRBV7-2 and TRBJ1-1; 8 nucleotides agree with TRBD1. CDR1 SGHTA and CDR2 FQGNSA come from the germline V gene. With V trimmed by 5 bases and J by 1 base, 6 bases remained unmatched. CDR3 length: 15 amino acids. CDR3 bases: TGTGCCAGCAGCATTACAGGGGGACCGAACACTGAAGCTTTCTTT. Protein sequence: CASSITGGPNTEAFF.

This clone showed up just a few times. The chain has TRBV18 and TRBJ1-6, with 9 nucleotides matching TRBD1. CDR3 length: 14 residues. Germline loops: CDR1 KGHSH, CDR2 LQKENI. Trimming took 3 bases from V and 9 from J; bases not matched to a gene: 3. In nucleotides, the CDR3 is TGTGCCAGCTCACCCGGGACAGGGCCTTCACCCCTCCACTTT. It translates to CASSPGTGPSPLHF.

This clone has more than one count but fewer than ten. The chain has TRBV28 and TRBJ2-1, with D possibly TRBD2 on 6 matching bases. The CDR3 consists of 17 residues. Trimming stripped 6 bases from V and 3 bases from J, with 21 bases between. Germline assignment: CDR1 MDHEN and CDR2 SYDVKM. The CDR3 DNA is TGTGCCAGCAGCCGCCTAACTAGCACCCTAAACTACAATGAGCAGTTCTTC. Amino acids: CASSRLTSTLNYNEQFF.

V is TRBV28 and J is TRBJ2-7; possible D gene TRBD2, 5 bases. Trimming cost V 6 bases and J 7 bases, with 19 bases left between them. This CDR3 comprises 14 residues. Germline values: CDR1 MDHEN, CDR2 SYDVKM. CDR3 amino acids: CASRPLEALREQYF. CDR3 nucleotide sequence: TGTGCCAGCAGGCCCCTGGAGGCCTTAAGGGAGCAGTACTTC.